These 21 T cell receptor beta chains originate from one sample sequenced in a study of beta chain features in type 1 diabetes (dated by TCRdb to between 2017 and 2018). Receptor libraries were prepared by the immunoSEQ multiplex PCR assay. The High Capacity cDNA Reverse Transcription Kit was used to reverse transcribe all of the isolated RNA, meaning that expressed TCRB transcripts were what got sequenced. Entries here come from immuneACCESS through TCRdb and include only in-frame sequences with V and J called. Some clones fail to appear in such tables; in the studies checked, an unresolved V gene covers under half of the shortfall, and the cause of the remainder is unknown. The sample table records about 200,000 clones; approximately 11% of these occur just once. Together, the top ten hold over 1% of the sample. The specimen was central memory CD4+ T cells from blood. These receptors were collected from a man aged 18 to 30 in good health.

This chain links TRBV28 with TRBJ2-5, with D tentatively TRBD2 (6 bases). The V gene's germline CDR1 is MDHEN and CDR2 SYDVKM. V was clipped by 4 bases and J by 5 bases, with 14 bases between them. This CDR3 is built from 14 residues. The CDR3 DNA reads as TGTGCCAGCAGTTATCCGGGCGGGAAGGAGACCCAGTACTTC. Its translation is CASSYPGGKETQYF.

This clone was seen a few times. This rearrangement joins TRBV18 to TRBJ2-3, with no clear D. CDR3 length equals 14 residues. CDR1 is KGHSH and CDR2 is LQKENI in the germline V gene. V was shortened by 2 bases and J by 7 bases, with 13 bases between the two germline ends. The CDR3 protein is CASSPGSPVYTQYF. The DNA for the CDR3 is TGTGCCAGCTCACCAGGGTCCCCGGTGTATACGCAGTATTTT. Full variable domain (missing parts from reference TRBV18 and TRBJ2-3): NAGVMQNPRHLVRRRGQEARLRCSPMKGHSHVYWYRQLPEEGLKFMVYLQKENIIDESGMPKERFSAEFPKEGPSILRIQQVVRGDSAAYFCASSPGSPVYTQYFGPGTRLTVL.

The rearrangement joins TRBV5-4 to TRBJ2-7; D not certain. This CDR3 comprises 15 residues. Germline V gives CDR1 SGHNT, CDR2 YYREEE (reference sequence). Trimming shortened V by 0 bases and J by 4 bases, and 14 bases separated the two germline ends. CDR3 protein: CASSLDPKRMYEQYF. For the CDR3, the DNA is TGTGCCAGCAGCTTGGATCCGAAACGCATGTACGAGCAGTACTTC. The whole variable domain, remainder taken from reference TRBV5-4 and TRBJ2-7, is ETGVTQSPTHLIKTRGQQVTLRCSSQSGHNTVSWYQQALGQGPQFIFQYYREEENGRGNFPPRFSGLQFPNYSSELNVNALELDDSALYLCASSLDPKRMYEQYFGPGTRLTVT.

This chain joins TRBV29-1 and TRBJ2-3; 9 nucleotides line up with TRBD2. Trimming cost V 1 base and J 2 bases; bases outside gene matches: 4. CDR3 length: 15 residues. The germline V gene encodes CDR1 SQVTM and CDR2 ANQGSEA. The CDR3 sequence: CSVEGASGVTDTQYF. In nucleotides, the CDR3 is TGCAGCGTTGAAGGGGCTAGCGGGGTCACAGATACGCAGTATTTT.

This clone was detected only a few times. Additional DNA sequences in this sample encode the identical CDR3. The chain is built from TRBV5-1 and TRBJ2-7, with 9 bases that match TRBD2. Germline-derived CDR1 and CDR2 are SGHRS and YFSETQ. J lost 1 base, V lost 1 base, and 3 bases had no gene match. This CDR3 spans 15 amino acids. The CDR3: CASSLRLAGSYEQYF. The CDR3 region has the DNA TGCGCCAGCAGCTTGAGGCTAGCGGGATCCTACGAGCAGTACTTC.

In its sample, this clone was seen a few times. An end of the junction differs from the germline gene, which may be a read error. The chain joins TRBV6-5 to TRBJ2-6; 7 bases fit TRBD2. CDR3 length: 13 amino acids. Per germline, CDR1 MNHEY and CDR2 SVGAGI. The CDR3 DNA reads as TGTGCCATCAGTGAGCGGGGTTCCAACGTCCTGACTTTC. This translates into CAISERGSNVLTF.

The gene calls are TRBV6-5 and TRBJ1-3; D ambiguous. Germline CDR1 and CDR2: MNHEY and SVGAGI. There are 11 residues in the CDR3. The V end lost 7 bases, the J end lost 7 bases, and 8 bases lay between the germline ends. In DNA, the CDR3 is TGTGCCAGCACATTCGGGAACACCATATATTTT. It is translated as CASTFGNTIYF.

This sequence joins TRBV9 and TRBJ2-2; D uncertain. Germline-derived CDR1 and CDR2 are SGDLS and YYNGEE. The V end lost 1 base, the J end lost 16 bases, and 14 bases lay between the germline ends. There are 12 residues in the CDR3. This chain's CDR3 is CASSVTKVPEFF. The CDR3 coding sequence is TGTGCCAGCAGCGTAACGAAGGTTCCCGAGTTTTTT.

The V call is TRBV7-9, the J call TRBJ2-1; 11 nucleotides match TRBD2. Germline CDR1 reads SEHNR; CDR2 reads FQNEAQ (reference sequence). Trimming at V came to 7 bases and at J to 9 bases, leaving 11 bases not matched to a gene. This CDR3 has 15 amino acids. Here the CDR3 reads CASTPLAGGRGEQFF. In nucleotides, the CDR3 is TGTGCCAGCACCCCTCTAGCGGGAGGTCGTGGTGAGCAGTTCTTC.

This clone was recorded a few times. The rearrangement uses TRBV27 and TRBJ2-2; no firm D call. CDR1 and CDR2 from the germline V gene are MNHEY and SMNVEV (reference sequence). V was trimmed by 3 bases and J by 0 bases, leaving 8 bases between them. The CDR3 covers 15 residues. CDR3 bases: TGTGCCAGCAGTTTGTTCGGAGCGAACACCGGGGAGCTGTTTTTT. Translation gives CASSLFGANTGELFF.

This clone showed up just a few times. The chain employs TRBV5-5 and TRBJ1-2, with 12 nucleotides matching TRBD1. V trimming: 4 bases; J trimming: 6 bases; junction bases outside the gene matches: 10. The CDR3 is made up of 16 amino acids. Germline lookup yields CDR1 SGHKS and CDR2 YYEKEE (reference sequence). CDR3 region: CASSQRPGTGGDGYTF. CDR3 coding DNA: TGTGCCAGCAGCCAACGTCCCGGGACAGGGGGCGATGGCTACACCTTC.

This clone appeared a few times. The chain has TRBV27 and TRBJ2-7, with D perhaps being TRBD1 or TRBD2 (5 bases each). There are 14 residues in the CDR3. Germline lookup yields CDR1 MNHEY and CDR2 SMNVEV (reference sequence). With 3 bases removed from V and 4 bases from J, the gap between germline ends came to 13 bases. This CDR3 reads CASSFRRGAYEQYF. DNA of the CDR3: TGTGCCAGCAGTTTCAGGCGAGGGGCGTACGAGCAGTACTTC.

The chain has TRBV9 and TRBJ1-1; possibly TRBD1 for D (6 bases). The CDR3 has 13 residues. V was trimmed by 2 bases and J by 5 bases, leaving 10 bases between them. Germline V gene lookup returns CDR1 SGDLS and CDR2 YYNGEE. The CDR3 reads CASSVGQRTEAFF. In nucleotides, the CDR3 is TGTGCCAGCAGCGTCGGACAGAGGACTGAAGCTTTCTTT. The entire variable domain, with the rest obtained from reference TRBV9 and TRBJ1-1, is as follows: DSGVTQTPKHLITATGQRVTLRCSPRSGDLSVYWYQQSLDQGLQFLIQYYNGEERAKGNILERFSAQQFPDLHSELNLSSLELGDSALYFCASSVGQRTEAFFGQGTRLTVV.

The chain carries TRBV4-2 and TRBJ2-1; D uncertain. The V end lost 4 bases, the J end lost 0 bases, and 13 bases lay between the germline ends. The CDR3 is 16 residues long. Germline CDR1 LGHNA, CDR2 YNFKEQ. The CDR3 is CASSPVSRSSYNEQFF. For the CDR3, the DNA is TGTGCCAGCAGCCCGGTCTCCAGGTCCTCCTACAATGAGCAGTTCTTC.

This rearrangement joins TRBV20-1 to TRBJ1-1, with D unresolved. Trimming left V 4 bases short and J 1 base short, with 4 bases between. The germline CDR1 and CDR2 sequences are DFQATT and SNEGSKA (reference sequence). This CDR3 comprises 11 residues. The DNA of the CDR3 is TGCAGTGCTAATAAGAACACTGAAGCTTTCTTT. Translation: CSANKNTEAFF.

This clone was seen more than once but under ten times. This CDR3 is CASSQGLSGGETQYF. The CDR3 DNA follows: TGTGCCAGCAGCCAAGGGTTGAGCGGAGGAGAGACCCAGTACTTC. The J gene is TRBJ2-5, the V gene TRBV4-2; D possibly corresponds to TRBD2 (5 bases). V was shortened by 1 base and J by 4 bases, with 13 bases between the two germline ends. Germline V gives CDR1 LGHNA, CDR2 YNFKEQ. The CDR3 totals 15 residues.

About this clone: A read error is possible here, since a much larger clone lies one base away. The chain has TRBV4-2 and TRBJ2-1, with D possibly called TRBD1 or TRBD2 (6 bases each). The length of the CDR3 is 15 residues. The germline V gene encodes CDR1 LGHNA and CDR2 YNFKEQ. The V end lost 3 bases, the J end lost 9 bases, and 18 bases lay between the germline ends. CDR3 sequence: CASSHAGTGGREQFF. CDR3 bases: TGTGCCAGCAGCCACGCCGGGACTGGGGGCCGTGAGCAGTTCTTC.

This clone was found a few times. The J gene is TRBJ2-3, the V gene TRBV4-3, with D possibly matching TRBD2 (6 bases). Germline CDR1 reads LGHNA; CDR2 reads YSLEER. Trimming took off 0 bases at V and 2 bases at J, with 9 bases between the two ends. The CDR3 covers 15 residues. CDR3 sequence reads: CASSQDWTNTDTQYF. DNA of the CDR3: TGCGCCAGCAGCCAAGATTGGACTAACACAGATACGCAGTATTTT.

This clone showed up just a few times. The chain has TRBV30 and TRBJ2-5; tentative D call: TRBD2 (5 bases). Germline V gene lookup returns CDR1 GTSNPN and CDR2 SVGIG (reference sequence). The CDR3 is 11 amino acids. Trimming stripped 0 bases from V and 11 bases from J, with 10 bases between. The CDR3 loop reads CAWSVRGQQYF. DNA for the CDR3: TGTGCCTGGAGTGTACGAGGGCAGCAGTACTTC.

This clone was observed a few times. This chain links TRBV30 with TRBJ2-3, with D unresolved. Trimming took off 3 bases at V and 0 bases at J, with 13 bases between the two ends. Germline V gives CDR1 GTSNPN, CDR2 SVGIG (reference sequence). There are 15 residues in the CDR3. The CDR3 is CAWSGWHPSTDTQYF. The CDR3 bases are TGTGCCTGGAGCGGGTGGCACCCAAGCACAGATACGCAGTATTTT. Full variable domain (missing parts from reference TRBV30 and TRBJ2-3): SQTIHQWPATLVQPVGSPLSLECTVEGTSNPNLYWYRQAAGRGLQLLFYSVGIGQISSEVPQNLSASRPQDRQFILSSKKLLLSDSGFYLCAWSGWHPSTDTQYFGPGTRLTVL.

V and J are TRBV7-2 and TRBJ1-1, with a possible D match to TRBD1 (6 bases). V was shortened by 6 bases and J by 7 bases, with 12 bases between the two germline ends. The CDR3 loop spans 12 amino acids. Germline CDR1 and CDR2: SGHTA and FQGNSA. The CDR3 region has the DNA TGTGCCAGCAGAACAGGGTATGGTGAAGCTTTCTTT. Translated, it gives CASRTGYGEAFF. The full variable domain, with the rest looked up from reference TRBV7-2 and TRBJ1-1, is GAGVSQSPSNKVTEKGKDVELRCDPISGHTALYWYRQSLGQGLEFLIYFQGNSAPDKSGLPSDRFSAERTGGSVSTLTIQRTQQEDSAVYLCASRTGYGEAFFGQGTRLTVV.